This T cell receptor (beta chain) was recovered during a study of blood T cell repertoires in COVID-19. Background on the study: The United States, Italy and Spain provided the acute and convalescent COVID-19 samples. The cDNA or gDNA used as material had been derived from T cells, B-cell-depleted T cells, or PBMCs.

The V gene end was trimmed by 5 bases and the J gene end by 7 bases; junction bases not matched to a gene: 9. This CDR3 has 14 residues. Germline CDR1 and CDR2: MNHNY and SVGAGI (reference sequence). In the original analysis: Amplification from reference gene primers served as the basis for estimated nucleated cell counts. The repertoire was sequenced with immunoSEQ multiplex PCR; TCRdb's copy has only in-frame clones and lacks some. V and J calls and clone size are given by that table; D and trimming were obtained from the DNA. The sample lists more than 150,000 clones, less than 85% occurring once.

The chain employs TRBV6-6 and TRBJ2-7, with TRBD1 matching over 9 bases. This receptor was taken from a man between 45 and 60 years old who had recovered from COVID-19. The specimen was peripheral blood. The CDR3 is CASSVGQGVGEQYF. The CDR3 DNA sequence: TGTGCCAGCAGTGTGGGACAGGGAGTAGGAGAGCAGTACTTC.